This passage covers 18 T cell receptor beta chains from one sample sequenced in a study of memory CD4+ T cells and cytomegalovirus serostatus. The sort gate was single viable CD3+CD4+CD8-CD45RO+ cells for memory CD4+ T cells. Produced via immunoSEQ multiplex PCR; TCRdb's table is partial and in-frame only. The sample contains 35,000 to 45,000 clones, roughly three quarters of which appear only once. The specimen sequenced was memory CD4+ T cells from blood. These receptors were obtained from an adult in good health and CMV-seronegative.

The chain is built from TRBV7-2 and TRBJ2-3; 9 nucleotides agree with TRBD1. The germline V gene encodes CDR1 SGHTA and CDR2 FQGNSA. The CDR3 extends over 19 amino acids. The trim removed 2 bases at V and 6 bases at J, leaving 18 bases unmatched. The CDR3 sequence: CASSLQGPLPGQGVDTQYF. For the CDR3, the DNA is TGTGCCAGCAGCTTACAGGGTCCCCTCCCGGGACAGGGTGTGGATACGCAGTATTTT.

This chain joins TRBV5-1 and TRBJ2-1; D is possibly TRBD1 (6 bases). The CDR3 has 13 residues. Germline CDR1 is SGHRS and CDR2 is YFSETQ. The V and J ends lost 5 bases and 9 bases respectively, with 15 bases between them. CDR3 amino acids: CASRSGQTIEQFF. In DNA form, the CDR3 reads TGCGCCAGCAGGTCTGGACAGACTATTGAGCAGTTCTTC.

A few counts support this clone. This rearrangement joins TRBV7-9 to TRBJ2-3; D tentatively reads TRBD1 or TRBD2 (5 bases each). V was shortened by 3 bases and J by 4 bases, with 11 bases between the two germline ends. The CDR3 totals 14 residues. Germline V lookup: CDR1 SEHNR, CDR2 FQNEAQ (reference sequence). CDR3: CASSFLRDADTQYF. The CDR3 bases are TGTGCCAGCAGCTTTCTCAGGGACGCAGATACGCAGTATTTT.

The chain combines TRBV5-6 with TRBJ1-2; the match to TRBD1 covers 9 bases. Per germline, CDR1 SGHDT and CDR2 YYEEEE. The CDR3 consists of 14 residues. V lost 4 bases to trimming and J lost 4 bases; unmatched junction nucleotides: 5. This CDR3 is CASSIGTGTYGYTF. CDR3 nucleotides: TGTGCCAGCAGCATCGGGACAGGGACCTATGGCTACACCTTC. Complete variable domain (other parts from reference TRBV5-6 and TRBJ1-2): DAGVTQSPTHLIKTRGQQVTLRCSPKSGHDTVSWYQQALGQGPQFIFQYYEEEERQRGNFPDRFSGHQFPNYSSELNVNALLLGDSALYLCASSIGTGTYGYTFGSGTRLTVV.

The chain recombines TRBV9 with TRBJ1-1, with D possibly matching TRBD1 (5 bases). The CDR3 totals 14 residues. Germline V gene sequence: CDR1 SGDLS, CDR2 YYNGEE. V was trimmed by 0 bases and J by 4 bases, leaving 10 bases between them. The CDR3 sequence is CASSVGSGGTEAFF. The CDR3 DNA follows: TGTGCCAGCAGCGTAGGATCGGGGGGCACTGAAGCTTTCTTT.

This sequence joins TRBV11-2 and TRBJ2-1; 12 nucleotides agree with TRBD2. The CDR3 runs to 19 residues. In germline, CDR1 is SGHAT, CDR2 FQNNGV. V lost 5 bases to trimming and J lost 0 bases; unmatched junction nucleotides: 11. CDR3 loop: CASSQTGTSGSSSYNEQFF. For the CDR3, the DNA is TGTGCCAGCAGCCAAACCGGGACTAGCGGGTCAAGCTCCTACAATGAGCAGTTCTTC.

The chain employs TRBV5-6 and TRBJ1-4; D is unresolved. V shed 3 bases and J shed 10 bases, with 16 bases lying between them. CDR3 length: 14 residues. Germline CDR1 and CDR2: SGHDT and YYEEEE. DNA for the CDR3: TGTGCCAGCAGCTCGCAGACTTTAAGTGGAAAACTGTTTTTT. Translation gives CASSSQTLSGKLFF.

The chain employs TRBV27 and TRBJ2-3; D is perhaps TRBD2 (5 bases). Trimming stripped 5 bases from V and 0 bases from J, with 15 bases between. Germline assignment: CDR1 MNHEY and CDR2 SMNVEV (reference sequence). This CDR3 has 16 residues. Here the CDR3 DNA reads TGTGCCAGCAGTCCATTCCCCGAGCGGAGCACAGATACGCAGTATTTT. It yields the protein CASSPFPERSTDTQYF.

This clone was seen only once. The chain uses TRBV6-1 and TRBJ2-7; maybe TRBD1 (7 bases). Trimming took 8 bases from V and 2 from J, leaving 16 bases between them. Germline loops: CDR1 MNHNS, CDR2 SASEGT. The CDR3 extends over 14 amino acids. The DNA for the CDR3 is TGTGCCAGCCGGGGGACAGATTCTCCCTACGAGCAGTACTTC. It yields the protein CASRGTDSPYEQYF.

This chain links TRBV5-1 with TRBJ1-6, with D hard to call. CDR3 length: 21 residues. The V end was cut by 2 bases, the J end by 7 bases, with 31 bases between. Germline lookup yields CDR1 SGHRS and CDR2 YFSETQ. The CDR3 protein is CASSFSIRIPMSPSGNSPLHF. As DNA, the CDR3 is TGCGCCAGCAGCTTTAGTATTCGGATTCCCATGAGCCCGTCCGGAAATTCACCCCTCCACTTT.

The chain combines TRBV9 with TRBJ2-3, with unresolved D. The germline V gene encodes CDR1 SGDLS and CDR2 YYNGEE. The CDR3 has 13 amino acids. V was clipped by 0 bases and J by 5 bases, with 7 bases between them. The CDR3 nucleotides read TGTGCCAGCAGCGTAGATGGTTTAGATACGCAGTATTTT. It encodes CASSVDGLDTQYF.

The chain has TRBV6-1 and TRBJ1-1; D gene unclear. This CDR3 has 15 amino acids. The germline V gene encodes CDR1 MNHNS and CDR2 SASEGT. Between the trimmed V and J ends, which lost 6 bases and 0 bases, there was a span of 14 bases. The CDR3 DNA is TGTGCCAGCAGCCCAGTGGAGGGCGTGAACACTGAAGCTTTCTTT. Translating it yields CASSPVEGVNTEAFF.

CDR3 sequence reads: CASEGGEDTQYF. Written as DNA, the CDR3 is TGCGCCAGCGAGGGGGGAGAAGATACGCAGTATTTT. This chain uses TRBV10-2 with TRBJ2-3, with D perhaps given as TRBD1 or TRBD2 (6 bases each). The CDR3 extends over 12 amino acids. Deletions cut 8 bases from V and 5 bases from J, with 11 bases between. Germline V gene sequence: CDR1 WSHSY, CDR2 SAAADI.

The chain links TRBV7-9 to TRBJ2-5; 11 nucleotides align to TRBD2. This CDR3 is 19 amino acids long. Germline-derived CDR1 and CDR2 are SEHNR and FQNEAQ (reference sequence). V lost 5 bases to trimming and J lost 4 bases; unmatched junction nucleotides: 18. The CDR3 DNA sequence: TGTGCCAGCAGCCAAACCATGACTAGCGGGGTACTGGGGGGAGAGACCCAGTACTTC. Its protein product is CASSQTMTSGVLGGETQYF.

V is TRBV2 and J is TRBJ2-5; TRBD2 agrees at 7 bases. V shed 7 bases, J shed 4 bases, and the junction held 3 bases outside the gene matches. The CDR3 has 12 residues. Per germline, CDR1 SNHLY and CDR2 FYNNEI. The CDR3 DNA reads as TGTGCCAGCAATGGGGGGGGAGAGACCCAGTACTTC. Protein sequence: CASNGGGETQYF.

The V and J genes are TRBV5-1 and TRBJ1-4, with a possible D match to TRBD1 (5 bases). Germline loops: CDR1 SGHRS, CDR2 YFSETQ. V lost 5 bases, J lost 6 bases, and 11 bases lay in between. CDR3 length equals 13 residues. CDR3 amino acids: CASRRGTDEKLFF. The CDR3 nucleotides read TGCGCCAGCAGAAGGGGAACGGATGAAAAACTGTTTTTT. The complete variable domain, with remaining parts taken from reference TRBV5-1 and TRBJ1-4, reads KAGVTQTPRYLIKTRGQQVTLSCSPISGHRSVSWYQQTPGQGLQFLFEYFSETQRNKGNFPGRFSGRQFSNSRSEMNVSTLELGDSALYLCASRRGTDEKLFFGSGTQLSVL.

The gene calls are TRBV14 and TRBJ2-7, with 11 nucleotides matching TRBD1. The CDR3 has 15 residues. The V gene's germline CDR1 is SGHDN and CDR2 FVKESK. With V trimmed by 4 bases and J by 6 bases, 8 bases remained unmatched. In DNA, the CDR3 is TGTGCCAGCAGCCTAGTGGGACAGGGGGTAAGCGAGCAGTACTTC. It codes for CASSLVGQGVSEQYF.

This sequence joins TRBV4-1 and TRBJ2-7; no clear D. Germline values: CDR1 MGHRA, CDR2 YSYEKL. V was clipped by 1 base and J by 0 bases, with 13 bases between them. This CDR3 has 16 residues. CDR3 in DNA: TGCGCCAGCAGCCAAGGGTCAGGTACTTTCTCCTACGAGCAGTACTTC. This codes for CASSQGSGTFSYEQYF.